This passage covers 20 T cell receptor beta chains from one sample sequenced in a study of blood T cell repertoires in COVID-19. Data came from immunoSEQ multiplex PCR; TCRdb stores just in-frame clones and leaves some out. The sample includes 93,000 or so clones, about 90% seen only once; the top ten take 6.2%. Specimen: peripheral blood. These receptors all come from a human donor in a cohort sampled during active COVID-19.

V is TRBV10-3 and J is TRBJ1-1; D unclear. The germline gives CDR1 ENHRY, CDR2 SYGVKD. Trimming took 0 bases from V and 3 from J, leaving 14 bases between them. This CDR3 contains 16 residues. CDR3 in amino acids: CAISESVGVRDTEAFF. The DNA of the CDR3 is TGTGCCATCAGTGAGTCCGTCGGGGTGAGGGACACTGAAGCTTTCTTT.

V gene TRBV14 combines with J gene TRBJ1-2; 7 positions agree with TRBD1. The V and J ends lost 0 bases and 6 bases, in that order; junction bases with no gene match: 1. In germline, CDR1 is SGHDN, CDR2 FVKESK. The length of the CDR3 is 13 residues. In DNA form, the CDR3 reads TGTGCCAGCAGCCAAGATGGGACAGATGGCTACACCTTC. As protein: CASSQDGTDGYTF.

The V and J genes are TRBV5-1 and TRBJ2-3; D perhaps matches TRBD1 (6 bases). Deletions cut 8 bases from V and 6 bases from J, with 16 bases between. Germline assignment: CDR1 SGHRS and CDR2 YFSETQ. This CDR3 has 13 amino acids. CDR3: CASQYRVGDTQYF. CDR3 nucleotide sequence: TGCGCCAGTCAATACAGGGTTGGGGATACGCAGTATTTT.

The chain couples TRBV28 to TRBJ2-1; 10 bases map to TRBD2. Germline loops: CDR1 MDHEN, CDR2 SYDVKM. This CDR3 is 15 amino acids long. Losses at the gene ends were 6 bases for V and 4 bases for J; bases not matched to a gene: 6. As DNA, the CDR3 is TGTGCCAGCAGATTAGCGGGGGGAACTTACAATGAGCAGTTCTTC. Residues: CASRLAGGTYNEQFF.

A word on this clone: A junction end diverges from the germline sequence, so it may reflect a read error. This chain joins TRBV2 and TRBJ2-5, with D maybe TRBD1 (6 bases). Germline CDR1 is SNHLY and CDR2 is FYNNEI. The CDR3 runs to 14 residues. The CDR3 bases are TGTGCCAGCAGGGAAGAGGGCAGGGGAGAGACCCAGTACTTC. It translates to CASREEGRGETQYF.

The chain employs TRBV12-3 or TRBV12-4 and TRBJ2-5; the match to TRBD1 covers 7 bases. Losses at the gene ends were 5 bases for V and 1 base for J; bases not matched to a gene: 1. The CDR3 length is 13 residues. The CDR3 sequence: CASSDRVQETQYF. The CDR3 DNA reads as TGTGCCAGCAGTGACAGGGTCCAAGAGACCCAGTACTTC.

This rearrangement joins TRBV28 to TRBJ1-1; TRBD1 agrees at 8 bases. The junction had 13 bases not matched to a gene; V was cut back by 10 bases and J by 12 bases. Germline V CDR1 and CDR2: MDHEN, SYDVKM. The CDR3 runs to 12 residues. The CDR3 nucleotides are TGTGCCATCCCGACCGGGACAGGAGGGACTTTCTTT. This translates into CAIPTGTGGTFF.

The CDR3 region is CASSPGTDLYNEQFF. CDR3 bases: TGTGCCAGCAGTCCCGGGACAGACTTATACAATGAGCAGTTCTTC. The gene calls are TRBV28 and TRBJ2-1; 7 bases align to TRBD1. In germline, CDR1 is MDHEN, CDR2 SYDVKM. The V segment lost 5 bases and the J segment 4 bases; nucleotides outside the gene matches: 8. The CDR3 spans 15 residues.

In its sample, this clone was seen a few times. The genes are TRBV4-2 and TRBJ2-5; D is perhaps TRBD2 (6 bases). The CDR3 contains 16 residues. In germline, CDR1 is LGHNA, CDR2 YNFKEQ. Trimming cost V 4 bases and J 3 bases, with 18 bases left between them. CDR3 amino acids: CASSRSRGGMEETQYF. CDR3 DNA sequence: TGTGCCAGCAGCCGTTCCCGAGGCGGGATGGAAGAGACCCAGTACTTC.

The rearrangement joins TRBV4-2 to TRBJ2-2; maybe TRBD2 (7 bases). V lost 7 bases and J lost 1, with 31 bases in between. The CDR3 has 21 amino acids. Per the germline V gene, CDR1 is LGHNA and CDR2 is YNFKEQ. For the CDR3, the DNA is TGTGCCAGCACTTCGCCCCCGGGGGCTAGCGGAACCAAAAAGAACACCGGGGAGCTGTTTTTT. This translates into CASTSPPGASGTKKNTGELFF.

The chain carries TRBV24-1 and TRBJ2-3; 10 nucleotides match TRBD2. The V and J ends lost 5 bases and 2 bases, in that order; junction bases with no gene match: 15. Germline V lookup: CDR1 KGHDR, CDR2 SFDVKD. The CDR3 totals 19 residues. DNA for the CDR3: TGTGCCACCAGTGGCTCCGGGACTAGCGATGCCCCCATCACAGATACGCAGTATTTT. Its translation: CATSGSGTSDAPITDTQYF.

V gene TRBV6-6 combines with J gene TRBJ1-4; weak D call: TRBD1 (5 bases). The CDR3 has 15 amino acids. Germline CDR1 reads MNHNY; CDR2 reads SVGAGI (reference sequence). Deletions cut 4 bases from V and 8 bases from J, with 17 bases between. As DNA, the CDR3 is TGTGCCAGCAGTTTACCCACCGGGGGAGGGGAAAAACTGTTTTTT. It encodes CASSLPTGGGEKLFF.

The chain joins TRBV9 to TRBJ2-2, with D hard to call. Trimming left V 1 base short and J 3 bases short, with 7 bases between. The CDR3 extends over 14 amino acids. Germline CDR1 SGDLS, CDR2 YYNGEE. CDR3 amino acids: CASSVLPDTGELFF. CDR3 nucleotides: TGTGCCAGCAGCGTACTACCCGACACCGGGGAGCTGTTTTTT. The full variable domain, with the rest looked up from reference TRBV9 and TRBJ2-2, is DSGVTQTPKHLITATGQRVTLRCSPRSGDLSVYWYQQSLDQGLQFLIQYYNGEERAKGNILERFSAQQFPDLHSELNLSSLELGDSALYFCASSVLPDTGELFFGEGSRLTVL.

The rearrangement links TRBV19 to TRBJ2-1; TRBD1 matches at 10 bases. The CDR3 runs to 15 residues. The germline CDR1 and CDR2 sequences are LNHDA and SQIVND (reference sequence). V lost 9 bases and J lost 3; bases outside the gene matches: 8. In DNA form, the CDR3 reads TGTGCCAGCCGGCCGGGACAGGGGTACTACAATGAGCAGTTCTTC. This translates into CASRPGQGYYNEQFF.

For the CDR3, the DNA is TGTGCCACCAGCAGAGAGCAGGGTGGGCATGAAAAACTGTTTTTT. Residues: CATSREQGGHEKLFF. This chain connects TRBV15 to TRBJ1-4; tentatively, D is TRBD1 (5 bases). Trimming took 0 bases from V and 6 from J, leaving 11 bases between them. Germline CDR1 LNHNV, CDR2 YYDKDF (reference sequence). CDR3 length equals 15 residues.

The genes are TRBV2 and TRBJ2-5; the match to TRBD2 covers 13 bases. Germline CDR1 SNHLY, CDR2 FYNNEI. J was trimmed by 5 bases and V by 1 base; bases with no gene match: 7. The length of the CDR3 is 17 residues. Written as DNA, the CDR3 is TGTGCCAGCAGTGAAGTAGATGGACTAGCGGGAGCGGAGACCCAGTACTTC. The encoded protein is CASSEVDGLAGAETQYF.

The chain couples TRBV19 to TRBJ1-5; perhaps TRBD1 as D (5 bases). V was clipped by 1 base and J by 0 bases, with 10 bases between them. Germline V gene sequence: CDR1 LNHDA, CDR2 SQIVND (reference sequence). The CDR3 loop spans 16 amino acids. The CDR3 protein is CASSIGEGLSNQPQHF. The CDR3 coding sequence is TGTGCCAGTAGTATAGGGGAGGGACTTAGCAATCAGCCCCAGCATTTT.

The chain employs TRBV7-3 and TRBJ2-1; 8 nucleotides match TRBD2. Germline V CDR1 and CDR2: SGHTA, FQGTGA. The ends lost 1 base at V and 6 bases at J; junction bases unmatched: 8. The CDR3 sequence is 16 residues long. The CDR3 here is CASSLIRGGRSNEQFF. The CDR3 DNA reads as TGTGCCAGCAGCTTAATCCGCGGGGGGAGAAGCAATGAGCAGTTCTTC.

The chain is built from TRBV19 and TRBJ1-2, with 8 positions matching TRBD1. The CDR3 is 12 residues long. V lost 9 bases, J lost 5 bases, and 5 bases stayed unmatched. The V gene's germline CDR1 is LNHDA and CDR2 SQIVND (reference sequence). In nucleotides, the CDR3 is TGTGCCAGCGGACAGGGTTGGTATGGCTACACCTTC. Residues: CASGQGWYGYTF.

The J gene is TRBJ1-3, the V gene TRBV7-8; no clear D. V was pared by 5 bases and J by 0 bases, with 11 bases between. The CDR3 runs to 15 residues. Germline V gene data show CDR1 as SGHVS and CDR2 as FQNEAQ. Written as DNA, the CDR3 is TGTGCCAGCAGCCCGAGGCTCAACTCTGGAAACACCATATATTTT. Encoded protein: CASSPRLNSGNTIYF.